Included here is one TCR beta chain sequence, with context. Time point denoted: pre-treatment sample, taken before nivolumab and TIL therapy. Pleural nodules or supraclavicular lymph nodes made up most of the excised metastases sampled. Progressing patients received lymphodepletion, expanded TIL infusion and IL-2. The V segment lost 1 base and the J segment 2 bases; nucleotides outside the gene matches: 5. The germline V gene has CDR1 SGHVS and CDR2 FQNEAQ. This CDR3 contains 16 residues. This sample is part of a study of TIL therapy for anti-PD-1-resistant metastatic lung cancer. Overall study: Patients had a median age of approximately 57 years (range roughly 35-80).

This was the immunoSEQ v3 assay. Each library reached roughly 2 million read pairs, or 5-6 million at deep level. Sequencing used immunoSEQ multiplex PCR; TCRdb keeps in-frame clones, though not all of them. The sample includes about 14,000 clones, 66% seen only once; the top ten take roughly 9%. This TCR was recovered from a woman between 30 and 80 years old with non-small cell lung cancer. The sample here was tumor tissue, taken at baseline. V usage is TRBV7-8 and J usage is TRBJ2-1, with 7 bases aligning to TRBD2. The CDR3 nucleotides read TGTGCCAGCAGCTTAGGGGGTCGGGAGGCCTACAATGAGCAGTTCTTC. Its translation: CASSLGGREAYNEQFF.